This record concerns one T cell receptor (beta chain) sequence. With V trimmed by 4 bases and J by 8 bases, 4 bases remained unmatched. Germline V CDR1 and CDR2: MGHDK, SYGVNS. The CDR3 is made up of 14 amino acids. This sample is part of a study of long-term antiretroviral therapy in people with HIV. Sequencing relied on immunoSEQ assay v3.0, run at survey level. Sequencing was performed with immunoSEQ multiplex PCR; in TCRdb, only in-frame clones are kept and a portion is missing. This table holds about 40,000 clones, roughly 90% found once. The material was unsorted PBMCs, obtained 1.2 years after starting antiretroviral therapy. The source of this sequence is a woman aged 45-65 years with HIV. The chain is built from TRBV25-1 and TRBJ1-4, with 10 nucleotides matching TRBD1. The chain's CDR3 is CASSGGQGWEKLFF. CDR3 bases: TGTGCCAGCAGTGGGGGACAGGGGTGGGAAAAACTGTTTTTT.